This T cell receptor beta chain emerged from a study of T cells after yellow fever vaccination. Study in general: Fractions of low cell number were prepared using SMART-Seq v4 Ultra Low Input.

Many counts were recorded for this clonotype. MiXCR was run by TCRdb on the 5' RACE reads, yielding one entry per CDR3 protein. The profile covers around 310,000 distinct CDR3 sequences, with 8.5% to 10% appearing a single time and roughly 17% taken by the ten largest. Trimming cost V 2 bases and J 6 bases, with 11 bases left between them. This CDR3 has 14 residues. From germline, CDR1 is SGHTA and CDR2 FQGNSA. This TCR was recovered from a man in his late teens or twenties who received the YFV17D yellow fever vaccine. V gene TRBV7-2 combines with J gene TRBJ2-4, with a tentative D call TRBD1 (5 bases). Sequenced here: PBMCs, sampled on the day of the first yellow fever vaccination. The CDR3: CASSLSQGGNIQYF. The CDR3 DNA reads TGTGCCAGCAGCTTAAGCCAGGGCGGAAACATTCAGTACTTC.